A selection of T cell receptor beta chains follows, all from one sample in a study of T cell responses to AZD1222 COVID-19 vaccine. The data were produced by immunoSEQ multiplex PCR, yet TCRdb's version contains in-frame clones alone and is incomplete. The sample yields about 200,000 clones, approximately 91% seen once. Sequences were derived from peripheral blood, sampled 28 days after the second AZD1222 dose. Source of these receptors: an adult who received the AZD1222 COVID-19 vaccine. CDR3s include the opening cysteine and the closing phenylalanine or tryptophan. Fields, in order: V gene, D gene, clone size, J gene, CDR3 protein, CDR3 DNA. D genes are given only for firm matches. The listing skips clone size in some rows; elsewhere it reads once, few, many or a size class.

v_gene: TRBV29-1; d_gene: NA; abundance: NA; j_gene: TRBJ2-7; CDR3aa: CSVARANEQYF; CDR3nt: TGCAGCGTTGCCAGGGCTAACGAGCAGTACTTC
v_gene: TRBV5-4; d_gene: NA; abundance: once; j_gene: TRBJ2-5; CDR3aa: CASSSSVSLKKETQYF; CDR3nt: TGTGCCAGCAGCTCATCGGTTTCTCTAAAAAAAGAGACCCAGTACTTC
v_gene: TRBV14; d_gene: TRBD1; abundance: NA; j_gene: TRBJ2-2; CDR3aa: CASSQELVEGAPGTGELFF; CDR3nt: TGTGCCAGCAGCCAAGAGTTGGTAGAGGGGGCCCCGGGCACCGGGGAGCTGTTTTTT
v_gene: TRBV10-1; d_gene: NA; abundance: NA; j_gene: TRBJ1-1; CDR3aa: CASSETPGHRAFF; CDR3nt: TGCGCCAGCAGTGAGACACCCGGACATCGGGCTTTCTTT
v_gene: TRBV18; d_gene: TRBD1; abundance: NA; j_gene: TRBJ2-7; CDR3aa: CASSPPTGGNAEQYF; CDR3nt: TGTGCCAGCTCACCCCCGACAGGGGGGAACGCCGAGCAGTACTTC
v_gene: TRBV19; d_gene: NA; abundance: NA; j_gene: TRBJ2-2; CDR3aa: CASSMTGGAGELFF; CDR3nt: TGTGCCAGTAGTATGACCGGAGGGGCCGGGGAGCTGTTTTTT
v_gene: TRBV27; d_gene: NA; abundance: few; j_gene: TRBJ1-1; CDR3aa: CASSHRMNTEAFF; CDR3nt: TGTGCCAGCAGCCACAGGATGAACACTGAAGCTTTCTTT
v_gene: TRBV14; d_gene: TRBD1; abundance: NA; j_gene: TRBJ2-7; CDR3aa: CASSQASTGLEQYF; CDR3nt: TGTGCCAGCAGCCAAGCTTCGACAGGGCTGGAGCAGTACTTC
v_gene: TRBV9; d_gene: NA; abundance: once; j_gene: TRBJ2-3; CDR3aa: CASSVASGEDTQYF; CDR3nt: TGTGCCAGCAGCGTAGCGTCAGGGGAAGATACGCAGTATTTT
v_gene: TRBV4-1; d_gene: NA; abundance: NA; j_gene: TRBJ1-2; CDR3aa: CASSQDEVNYGYTF; CDR3nt: TGCGCCAGCAGCCAAGACGAGGTAAACTATGGCTACACCTTC
v_gene: TRBV19; d_gene: TRBD2; abundance: NA; j_gene: TRBJ2-7; CDR3aa: CASSRGTSGRYEQYF; CDR3nt: TGTGCCAGTAGTCGTGGGACTAGCGGGAGGTACGAGCAGTACTTC
v_gene: TRBV7-3; d_gene: NA; abundance: NA; j_gene: TRBJ1-3; CDR3aa: CASSLTGHSSGNTIYF; CDR3nt: TGTGCCAGCAGCTTAACGGGGCACAGCTCTGGAAACACCATATATTTT
v_gene: TRBV14; d_gene: NA; abundance: NA; j_gene: TRBJ1-4; CDR3aa: CASSFRGEKLFF; CDR3nt: TGTGCCAGCAGCTTCAGGGGTGAAAAACTGTTTTTT
v_gene: TRBV18; d_gene: NA; abundance: once; j_gene: TRBJ1-5; CDR3aa: CASSPAGRQPQHF; CDR3nt: TGTGCCAGCTCACCCGCAGGGAGGCAGCCCCAGCATTTT
v_gene: TRBV6-5; d_gene: TRBD1; abundance: NA; j_gene: TRBJ1-4; CDR3aa: CASVRRDRENEKLFF; CDR3nt: TGTGCCAGCGTCCGCCGGGACAGGGAAAATGAAAAACTGTTTTTT
v_gene: TRBV28; d_gene: NA; abundance: NA; j_gene: TRBJ2-7; CDR3aa: CASSLRTVPPGEQYF; CDR3nt: TGTGCCAGCAGTTTACGGACGGTCCCCCCGGGCGAGCAGTACTTC
v_gene: TRBV19; d_gene: NA; abundance: NA; j_gene: TRBJ1-1; CDR3aa: CASWGGVDGATEAFF; CDR3nt: TGTGCCAGTTGGGGTGGGGTGGACGGGGCCACTGAAGCTTTCTTT
v_gene: TRBV4-2; d_gene: NA; abundance: NA; j_gene: TRBJ2-7; CDR3aa: CASSINGDYEQYF; CDR3nt: TGTGCCAGCAGCATTAACGGGGACTACGAGCAGTACTTC